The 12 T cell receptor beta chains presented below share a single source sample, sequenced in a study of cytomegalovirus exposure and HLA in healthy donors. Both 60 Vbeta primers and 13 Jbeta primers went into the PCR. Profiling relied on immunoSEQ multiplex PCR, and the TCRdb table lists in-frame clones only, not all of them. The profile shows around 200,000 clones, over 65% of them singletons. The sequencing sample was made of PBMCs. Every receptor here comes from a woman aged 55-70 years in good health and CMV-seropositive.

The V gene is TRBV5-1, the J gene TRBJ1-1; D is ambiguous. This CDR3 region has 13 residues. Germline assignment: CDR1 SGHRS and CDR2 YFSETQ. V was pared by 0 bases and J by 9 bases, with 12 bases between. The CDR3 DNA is TGCGCCAGCAGCTTGGTTGGCGATAGCCAAGCTTTCTTT. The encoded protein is CASSLVGDSQAFF.

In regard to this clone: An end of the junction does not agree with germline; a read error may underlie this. The CDR3 bases are TGTGCCAGTAGTATCCGGGGACAGGCTAGCATAGATACGCAGTATTTT. This encodes CASSIRGQASIDTQYF. V usage is TRBV19 and J usage is TRBJ2-3, with TRBD1 identical over 8 bases. The germline V gene encodes CDR1 LNHDA and CDR2 SQIVND (reference sequence). The CDR3 has 16 residues. Combining the CDR3 with reference TRBV19 and TRBJ2-3 gives the whole variable domain DGGITQSPKYLFRKEGQNVTLSCEQNLNHDAMYWYRQDPGQGLRLIYYSQIVNDFQKGDIAEGYSVSREKKESFPLTVTSAQKNPTAFYLCASSIRGQASIDTQYFGPGTRLTVL.

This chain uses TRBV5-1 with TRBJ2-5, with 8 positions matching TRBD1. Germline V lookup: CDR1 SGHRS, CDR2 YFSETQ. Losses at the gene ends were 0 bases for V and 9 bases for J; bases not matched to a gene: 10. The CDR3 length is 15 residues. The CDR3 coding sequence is TGCGCCAGCAGCTTGGCCCCAGGGGGCGCTGCGGCCCAGTACTTC. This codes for CASSLAPGGAAAQYF.

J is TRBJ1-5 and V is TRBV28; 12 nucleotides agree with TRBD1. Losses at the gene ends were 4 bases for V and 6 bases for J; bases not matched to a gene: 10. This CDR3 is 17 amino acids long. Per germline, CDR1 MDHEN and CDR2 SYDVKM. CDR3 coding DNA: TGTGCCAGCAGTTCGGGGACAGGGGGCGTCGTCCGTCAGCCCCAGCATTTT. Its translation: CASSSGTGGVVRQPQHF.

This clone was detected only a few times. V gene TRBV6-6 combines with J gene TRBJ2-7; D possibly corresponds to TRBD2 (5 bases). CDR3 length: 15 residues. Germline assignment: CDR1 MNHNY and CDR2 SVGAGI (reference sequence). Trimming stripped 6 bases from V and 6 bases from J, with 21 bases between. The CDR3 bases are TGTGCCAGCAGATCGATGAGCGGTACTACCCTCGAGCAGTACTTC. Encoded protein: CASRSMSGTTLEQYF.

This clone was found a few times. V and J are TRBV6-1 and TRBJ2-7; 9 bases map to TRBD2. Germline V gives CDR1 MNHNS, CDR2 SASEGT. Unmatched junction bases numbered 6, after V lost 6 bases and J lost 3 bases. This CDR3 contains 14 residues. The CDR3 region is CASRVGLAIYEQYF. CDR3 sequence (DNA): TGTGCCAGCAGAGTAGGACTAGCGATCTACGAGCAGTACTTC.

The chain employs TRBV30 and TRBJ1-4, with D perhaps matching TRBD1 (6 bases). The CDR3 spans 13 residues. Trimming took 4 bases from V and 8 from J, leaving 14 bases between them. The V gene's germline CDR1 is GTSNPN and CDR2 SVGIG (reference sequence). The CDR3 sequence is CAWNSGAGEKLFF. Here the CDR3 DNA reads TGTGCCTGGAATTCAGGGGCAGGCGAAAAACTGTTTTTT.

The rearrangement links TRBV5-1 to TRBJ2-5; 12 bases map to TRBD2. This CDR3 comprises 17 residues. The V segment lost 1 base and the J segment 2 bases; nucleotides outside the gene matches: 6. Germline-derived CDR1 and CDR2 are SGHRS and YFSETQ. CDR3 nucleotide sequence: TGCGCCAGCAGCTTGAGGGCTAGCGGGGGGGTACAAGAGACCCAGTACTTC. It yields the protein CASSLRASGGVQETQYF.

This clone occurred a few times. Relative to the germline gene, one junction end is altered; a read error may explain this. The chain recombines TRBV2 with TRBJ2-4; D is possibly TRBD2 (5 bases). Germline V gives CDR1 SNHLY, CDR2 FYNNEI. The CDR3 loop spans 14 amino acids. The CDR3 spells CASRLRTRKNSQYF. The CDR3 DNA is TGTGCCAGCCGTCTCAGGACTCGCAAAAACAGTCAGTACTTC.

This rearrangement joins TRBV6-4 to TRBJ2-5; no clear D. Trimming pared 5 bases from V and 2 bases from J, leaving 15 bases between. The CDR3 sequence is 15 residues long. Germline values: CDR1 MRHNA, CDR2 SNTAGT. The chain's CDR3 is CASSPTRGIQETQYF. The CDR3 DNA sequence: TGTGCCAGCAGTCCCACGAGAGGAATACAAGAGACCCAGTACTTC.

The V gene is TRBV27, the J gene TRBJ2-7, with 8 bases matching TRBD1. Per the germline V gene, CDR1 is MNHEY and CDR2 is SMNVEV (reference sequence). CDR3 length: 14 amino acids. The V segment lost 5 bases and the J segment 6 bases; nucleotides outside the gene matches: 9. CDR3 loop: CASSQGGTGGEQYF. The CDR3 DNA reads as TGTGCCAGCAGTCAGGGGGGTACAGGGGGCGAGCAGTACTTC.

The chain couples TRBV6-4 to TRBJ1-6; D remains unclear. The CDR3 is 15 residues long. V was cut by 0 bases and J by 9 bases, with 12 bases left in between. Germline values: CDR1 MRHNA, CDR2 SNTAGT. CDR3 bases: TGTGCCAGCAGTGACTCGCCGGGTGGCGGTTCACCCCTCCACTTT. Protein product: CASSDSPGGGSPLHF.